This T cell receptor beta chain was captured by sequencing in a study of beta chain features in type 1 diabetes (dated by TCRdb to the late 2010s). As for the study more broadly: Mean age, gender distribution, total cell number and subset yield did not differ between patients and healthy donors. Whereas all 30 or so donors provided naive and central memory subsets, regulatory and stem cell-like memory subsets were isolated from just 8 patients and about eight healthy donors. A total of 100 million to 110 million sorted cells were examined across all samples, and a strong correlation was observed between cell number per subset and RNA yield. In the study, TCRB repertoires of sorted circulating CD4+ T cell subsets from recently diagnosed type 1 diabetes patients were compared with those of matched healthy donors. On the study overall, not on this receptor specifically: At VDJ recombination sites, patients with type 1 diabetes made fewer insertions and deleted more nucleotides, a pattern implying thymic rearrangement abnormalities. Because small numbers of individuals were included in the HLA sub-analyses, any influence of HLA type on TCRB rearrangement was left unresolved. Because cDNA was sequenced instead of genomic DNA, activated cells with high expression could be over-represented, although the groups did not differ in activation or CD3 levels. The naive, central memory and regulatory TCRB repertoires appeared to resemble one another more closely among patients than among healthy donors. PCR may preferentially amplify shorter templates, but because patient and control samples were amplified and corrected together, any resulting skew would affect both groups equally. In all four CD4+ subsets, TCRB CDR3 length was moderately but significantly shorter in type 1 diabetes patients.

The germline V gene yields SGDLS for CDR1 and YYNGEE for CDR2. Germline trimming: 0 bases from V, 5 bases from J; junction bases outside gene matches: 8. The CDR3, cysteine through phenylalanine, is 16 amino acids long. Only CDR3 DNA is held: 48 bases, read in frame from base 1. About this clone: Its antigen specificity is not known. Base-call qualities are not available, and no considerably larger clone is one nucleotide away. Other nucleotide sequences in the sample specify the same CDR3.

Each donor gave one peripheral blood draw, roughly 0.11 L on average, collected into heparinised tubes. Using a panel that included CD45RO, CCR7, CD25, CD127, CD95 and CD27, naive, central memory, regulatory and stem cell-like memory CD4+ T cells were sorted on a BD FACSAria II. Purity was above 98% for every sorted population. Right away, PBMCs were isolated by Lymphoprep density gradient centrifugation and were stained directly, with no culture step. So that batch effects would be minimized, each experiment stained and sorted samples in pairs, pairing one healthy donor with one patient. The entire isolated RNA was reverse transcribed using the High Capacity cDNA Reverse Transcription Kit, and thus expressed TCRB transcripts were sequenced. Deep immunoSEQ sequencing was applied to naive, central memory and regulatory T cell samples, giving an average of around 3.8 million total reads per sample. Sorted cells were lysed in RLT buffer, and RNA was extracted using DNase-treated RNeasy Micro or Mini kits according to cell number. Each cell subset was processed on its own to prevent cross-contamination, while patient and healthy donor samples were processed together. Using the immunoSEQ multiplex PCR, TCRB sequences were amplified from cDNA into 87-bp fragments spanning the CDR3 region. Amplicons were sequenced on the Illumina HiSeq platform. The authors' pipeline ran thus. Synthetic template baselines were used to correct PCR bias computationally, reads within Hamming distance 2 were collapsed, and singletons that could not be merged were discarded. Reads were aligned to IMGT to assign V, D and J genes, CDR3 length, and insertions or deletions at six rearrangement sites. Clonotype counts were normalized to sorted cell number within each subset before computing true diversity and Gini coefficients with the tcR R package. The overlap coefficient, calculated on TCRB nucleotide sequences, was used to measure repertoire sharing. This immuneACCESS table, as held by TCRdb, lists in-frame sequences with V and J called but not all clones. Of the missing ones, under half trace to an unresolved V gene in checked studies; the others have no known cause. The V and J calls and the clone size are those of that table, but D and trimming were determined from the DNA. The sample profile shows about 190,000 clones; approximately 8% of them were found once. Under 0.55% of the sample rests with the top ten.

The V and J genes are TRBV9 and TRBJ2-3; TRBD1 fits 8 bases in the junction. The sequenced material came from central memory CD4+ T cells from blood. The sequence was collected from a man between 18 and 35 years old with type 1 diabetes. The CDR3 reads CASSVASGGAGDTQYF. The DNA sequence is as follows: TGTGCCAGCAGCGTAGCTTCAGGGGGCGCGGGAGATACGCAGTATTTT.